Presented here are 21 T cell receptor beta chains from one specimen sequenced in a study of blood T cell repertoires in COVID-19. Only in-frame clones appear in the TCRdb table, and some are missing; sequencing was by immunoSEQ multiplex PCR. In the table there are 90,000 to 150,000 clones, 65% to 80% of which are singletons. Sequences were obtained from peripheral blood. Source of these receptors: a human donor with acute or convalescent COVID-19. The donor label of this sample is uncertain.

The chain is built from TRBV6-6 and TRBJ1-2, with a possible D match to TRBD1 (6 bases). The germline CDR1 and CDR2 sequences are MNHNY and SVGAGI (reference sequence). This CDR3 comprises 13 residues. Trimming shortened V by 1 base and J by 6 bases, and 9 bases separated the two germline ends. CDR3 loop: CASSYLQGHGYTF. In DNA, the CDR3 is TGTGCCAGCAGTTACTTACAGGGCCATGGCTACACCTTC.

This clone was recorded only once. The DNA of the CDR3 is TGTGCCAGCAGTTTAAAGGGGACAGGGCGAGGTACGCAGTATTTT. It specifies CASSLKGTGRGTQYF. This sequence joins TRBV27 and TRBJ2-3; 9 nucleotides match TRBD1. V lost 2 bases and J lost 8; bases outside the gene matches: 8. This CDR3 region has 15 residues. Germline V CDR1 and CDR2: MNHEY, SMNVEV (reference sequence).

The J gene is TRBJ1-1, the V gene TRBV6-6; TRBD1 aligns across 9 bases. The V gene end was trimmed by 10 bases and the J gene end by 5 bases; junction bases not matched to a gene: 8. Germline assignment: CDR1 MNHNY and CDR2 SVGAGI (reference sequence). The CDR3 is 13 amino acids. CDR3 sequence: CATSGTGSTEAFF. The CDR3 DNA reads as TGTGCCACGTCCGGGACAGGGTCTACTGAAGCTTTCTTT.

The rearrangement links TRBV3-1 (or the pseudogene TRBV3-2) to TRBJ2-3; D may be TRBD2 (7 bases). The CDR3 runs to 15 residues. V lost 4 bases to trimming and J lost 2 bases, with 13 bases between them. Germline CDR1 reads LGHDT; CDR2 reads YNNKEL (reference sequence). In DNA form, the CDR3 reads TGTGCCAGCAGCCCTCCGGGGGGCCTCACAGATACGCAGTATTTT. It encodes CASSPPGGLTDTQYF.

The chain joins TRBV7-2 to TRBJ2-5, with 9 nucleotides matching TRBD2. Losses at the gene ends were 1 base for V and 7 bases for J; bases not matched to a gene: 13. This CDR3 is built from 17 residues. Germline V gene sequence: CDR1 SGHTA, CDR2 FQGNSA. The CDR3 reads CASSLGSSGGSKMTQYF. DNA of the CDR3: TGTGCCAGCAGCTTAGGTAGTAGCGGGGGTTCCAAGATGACCCAGTACTTC.

This clone has a handful of counts. The gene calls are TRBV18 and TRBJ1-2, with a tentative D call TRBD1 (5 bases). The V gene's germline CDR1 is KGHSH and CDR2 LQKENI. This CDR3 comprises 15 residues. V lost 0 bases to trimming and J lost 3 bases, with 11 bases between them. CDR3 sequence (DNA): TGTGCCAGCTCACCACCGGAGGGGCGGTACTATGGCTACACCTTC. Translated: CASSPPEGRYYGYTF.

The V gene is TRBV25-1, the J gene TRBJ1-6; 9 positions match TRBD1. This CDR3 is built from 14 residues. The trim removed 4 bases at V and 10 bases at J, leaving 5 bases unmatched. Germline V lookup: CDR1 MGHDK, CDR2 SYGVNS. The CDR3 here is CASSGGQGGSPLHF. CDR3 DNA: TGTGCCAGCAGTGGGGGACAGGGAGGCTCACCCCTCCACTTT.

In this sample, this clone turned up many times. This rearrangement joins TRBV28 to TRBJ1-1; D remains unclear. Germline V gene lookup returns CDR1 MDHEN and CDR2 SYDVKM. CDR3 length: 14 residues. V was shortened by 7 bases and J by 1 base, with 13 bases between the two germline ends. The CDR3 sequence: CASTSGYPNTEAFF. The CDR3 DNA sequence: TGTGCCAGCACATCCGGTTACCCGAACACTGAAGCTTTCTTT.

This sequence joins TRBV5-1 and TRBJ1-1, with 8 bases identical to TRBD1. This CDR3 region has 12 residues. Losses at the gene ends were 5 bases for V and 10 bases for J; bases not matched to a gene: 7. In germline, CDR1 is SGHRS, CDR2 YFSETQ. For the CDR3, the DNA is TGCGCCAGCAGTCTTGACAGGGGAAGAGCTTTCTTT. This codes for CASSLDRGRAFF.

The chain combines TRBV5-4 with TRBJ1-4; TRBD1 agrees at 8 bases. Germline CDR1 SGHNT, CDR2 YYREEE (reference sequence). CDR3 size: 15 residues. Trimming took 4 bases from V and 3 from J; bases not matched to a gene: 5. DNA for the CDR3: TGTGCCAGCAGCGCGGACAGGGTGTCTAATGAAAAACTGTTTTTT. Its translation: CASSADRVSNEKLFF.

The rearrangement uses TRBV29-1 and TRBJ1-1; D perhaps matches TRBD1 (6 bases). Trimming left V 6 bases short and J 8 bases short, with 19 bases between. The CDR3 runs to 13 residues. Germline values: CDR1 SQVTM, CDR2 ANQGSEA. CDR3 nucleotides: TGCAGCGTCAGGGGACGCTTGTTGGCGGAAGCTTTCTTT. Translated: CSVRGRLLAEAFF.

The V call is TRBV11-2, the J call TRBJ1-1; 7 positions match TRBD1. The CDR3 contains 15 residues. Germline V gene sequence: CDR1 SGHAT, CDR2 FQNNGV. V shed 5 bases and J 7 bases; nucleotides not matched to a gene: 13. The CDR3 DNA reads TGTGCCAGCAGCCCTATTTTAGGGGGCGGTAATGAAGCTTTCTTT. It is translated as CASSPILGGGNEAFF.

The chain uses TRBV6-1 and TRBJ2-7; D perhaps matches TRBD2 (5 bases). V dropped 1 base and J dropped 3 bases, with 10 bases sitting between them. This CDR3 spans 14 amino acids. Germline lookup yields CDR1 MNHNS and CDR2 SASEGT. As DNA, the CDR3 is TGTGCCAGCAGTGAAGACCCCCGGGGCTACGAGCAGTACGTC. Its protein is CASSEDPRGYEQYV.

The chain employs TRBV15 and TRBJ2-7; D is ambiguous. The CDR3 has 15 residues. Germline V gene lookup returns CDR1 LNHNV and CDR2 YYDKDF (reference sequence). V was cut by 0 bases and J by 2 bases, with 11 bases left in between. The CDR3 protein is CATSRDRGATYEQYF. The CDR3 bases are TGTGCCACCAGCAGAGATCGAGGAGCTACCTACGAGCAGTACTTC.

This chain links TRBV15 with TRBJ1-6, with D uncertain. V was shortened by 0 bases and J by 14 bases, with 8 bases between the two germline ends. The CDR3 loop spans 12 amino acids. CDR1 and CDR2 from the germline V gene are LNHNV and YYDKDF (reference sequence). The CDR3 DNA reads TGTGCCACCAGCAGAGACTCCGAGGCCCTCCACTTT. Protein: CATSRDSEALHF.

This chain links TRBV12-5 with TRBJ2-1; 7 bases are a match to TRBD2. This CDR3 has 16 amino acids. V shed 2 bases, J shed 6 bases, and the junction held 10 bases outside the gene matches. Germline V gene data show CDR1 as LGHNT and CDR2 as FRNRAP. The CDR3 nucleotides are TGTGCTAGTGGTTTGCCCGGCGGGGGTAGAAGCAATGAGCAGTTCTTC. It yields the protein CASGLPGGGRSNEQFF.

This clone has just a few counts. V is TRBV5-8 and J is TRBJ1-2; D is ambiguous. Germline CDR1 and CDR2: SGHTS and YDEGEE. Deletions cut 5 bases from V and 4 bases from J, with 21 bases between. The CDR3 contains 16 residues. As DNA, the CDR3 is TGTGCCAGCAGTGCTGGCCTTAAGTCGAACGCCTATGGCTACACCTTC. This encodes CASSAGLKSNAYGYTF.

The gene calls are TRBV6-9 and TRBJ1-1; possible D gene TRBD1, 5 bases. The CDR3 spans 15 residues. Deletions cut 0 bases from V and 4 bases from J, with 12 bases between. Per germline, CDR1 MNHGY and CDR2 SVAAGI. The CDR3 bases are TGTGCCAGCAGTTATTCGAGAGGGACTACCACTGAAGCTTTCTTT. It is translated as CASSYSRGTTTEAFF.

This chain connects TRBV6-5 to TRBJ2-7; 7 bases match TRBD2. CDR3 length equals 12 residues. The germline gives CDR1 MNHEY, CDR2 SVGAGI. V lost 8 bases and J lost 2; bases outside the gene matches: 3. The CDR3 bases are TGTGCCAGCTCTCGGGGGGCCTACGAGCAGTACTTC. Amino acids: CASSRGAYEQYF.

The J gene is TRBJ1-1, the V gene TRBV2, with D hard to call. This CDR3 has 14 amino acids. CDR1 SNHLY and CDR2 FYNNEI come from the germline V gene. V dropped 7 bases and J dropped 0 bases, with 12 bases sitting between them. The CDR3 reads CASMGRIMNTEAFF. For the CDR3, the DNA is TGTGCCAGCATGGGCAGAATCATGAACACTGAAGCTTTCTTT. The variable domain in full, with the rest retrieved from reference TRBV2 and TRBJ1-1, is EPEVTQTPSHQVTQMGQEVILRCVPISNHLYFYWYRQILGQKVEFLVSFYNNEISEKSEIFDDQFSVERPDGSNFTLKIRSTKLEDSAMYFCASMGRIMNTEAFFGQGTRLTVV.

This chain connects TRBV24-1 to TRBJ2-1; D is possibly TRBD1 (6 bases). Trimming left V 8 bases short and J 8 bases short, with 9 bases between. Germline loops: CDR1 KGHDR, CDR2 SFDVKD. The length of the CDR3 is 11 residues. The CDR3, as DNA: TGTGCCACCACCGAGGGGGATGAGCAGTTCTTC. Its protein is CATTEGDEQFF.